The 32 T cell receptor beta chains given below trace back to one sample, sequenced in a study of CD8 T cells in Susac syndrome. A quantity of about 0.45 to 1 ug RNA underwent reverse transcription using random hexamers. One entry per CDR3 protein results from TCRdb running MiXCR on the immunoSEQ multiplex PCR reads. The repertoire consists of tens of thousands of distinct CDR3 sequences, with 85% to 95% occurring once and the leading ten covering about 0.4%. The source material was CD8+ T cells from PBMCs. Receptor source: a human donor with multiple sclerosis.

The chain uses TRBV27 and TRBJ2-1; possibly TRBD1 for D (6 bases). This CDR3 is 13 amino acids long. Trimming left V 2 bases short and J 6 bases short, with 8 bases between. Germline V lookup: CDR1 MNHEY, CDR2 SMNVEV (reference sequence). This chain's CDR3 is CASSLGQFNEQFF. CDR3 in DNA: TGTGCCAGCAGTTTAGGACAGTTCAATGAGCAGTTCTTC.

The chain couples TRBV3-1 to TRBJ2-1; D gene uncertain. Germline V gives CDR1 LGHDT, CDR2 YNNKEL (reference sequence). The V and J ends lost 0 bases and 2 bases respectively, with 11 bases between them. This CDR3 is 16 amino acids long. This chain's CDR3 is CASSQEAGSPYNEQFF. The CDR3 DNA follows: TGTGCCAGCAGCCAAGAGGCAGGTTCCCCCTACAATGAGCAGTTCTTC.

The J gene is TRBJ1-4, the V gene TRBV30; TRBD1 agrees at 8 bases. The V gene's germline CDR1 is GTSNPN and CDR2 SVGIG (reference sequence). V trimming: 1 base; J trimming: 8 bases; junction bases outside the gene matches: 6. This CDR3 spans 14 amino acids. The CDR3 loop reads CAWSGRGRREKLFF. In DNA form, the CDR3 reads TGTGCCTGGAGTGGCAGGGGGCGGAGAGAAAAACTGTTTTTT.

This clonotype appeared once. The chain links TRBV5-1 to TRBJ2-7, with 7 positions matching TRBD1. V was pared by 3 bases and J by 6 bases, with 12 bases of the junction left unmatched. The CDR3 loop spans 15 amino acids. Germline-derived CDR1 and CDR2 are SGHRS and YFSETQ. CDR3 DNA: TGCGCCAGCAGCTACCGGGACAGCCCAAGGTGCGAGCAGTACTTC. It specifies CASSYRDSPRCEQYF.

The chain couples TRBV7-9 to TRBJ2-1, with 9 bases identical to TRBD2. This CDR3 is built from 15 residues. Germline-derived CDR1 and CDR2 are SEHNR and FQNEAQ (reference sequence). With 1 base clipped from V and 4 bases from J, the junction kept 2 bases outside the gene matches. CDR3 sequence (DNA): TGTGCCAGCAGCTTAGGACTAGCGGTTTACAATGAGCAGTTCTTC. Encoded protein: CASSLGLAVYNEQFF.

V is TRBV27 and J is TRBJ2-1; tentative D call: TRBD1 (6 bases). This CDR3 spans 13 amino acids. V shed 6 bases and J shed 6 bases, with 12 bases lying between them. CDR1 is MNHEY, CDR2 SMNVEV, per germline (reference sequence). CDR3 residues: CASRLQGFNEQFF. The CDR3 DNA sequence: TGTGCCAGCAGACTACAGGGTTTCAATGAGCAGTTCTTC.

The CDR3 reads CASSLDGSGTALAEQFF. The CDR3 DNA follows: TGCGCCAGCAGCCTCGACGGTAGCGGCACTGCATTGGCTGAGCAGTTCTTC. The chain has TRBV5-1 and TRBJ2-1; D perhaps matches TRBD2 (6 bases). The CDR3 extends over 17 amino acids. V was shortened by 4 bases and J by 9 bases, with 26 bases between the two germline ends. Germline V lookup: CDR1 SGHRS, CDR2 YFSETQ.

Here the CDR3 reads CASSLKLSANEKLFF. Written as DNA, the CDR3 is TGTGCCAGCAGCCTTAAGTTGTCGGCTAATGAAAAACTGTTTTTT. The chain links TRBV3-1 to TRBJ1-4; no definite D call. CDR3 size: 15 residues. V lost 4 bases to trimming and J lost 3 bases, with 12 bases between them. Germline CDR1 and CDR2: LGHDT and YNNKEL (reference sequence).

The rearrangement links TRBV10-3 to TRBJ2-5; D tentatively reads TRBD1 or TRBD2 (5 bases each). The CDR3 has 12 residues. CDR1 and CDR2 (germline): ENHRY, SYGVKD. Trimming cost V 8 bases and J 14 bases, with 21 bases left between them. The CDR3 coding sequence is TGTGCCATCGGCTATGGGACGGACATTTTTTACTTC. It translates to CAIGYGTDIFYF.

The gene calls are TRBV30 and TRBJ1-1; 7 positions match TRBD1. CDR3 length: 13 residues. In germline, CDR1 is GTSNPN, CDR2 SVGIG (reference sequence). V gave up 1 base and J gave up 2 bases; unmatched junction bases: 1. The CDR3 loop is CAWSAGGNTEAFF. The CDR3 nucleotides are TGTGCCTGGAGTGCAGGGGGAAACACTGAAGCTTTCTTT.

This clonotype was seen more than once but under ten times. This chain joins TRBV29-1 and TRBJ2-7, with 7 bases aligning to TRBD1. The length of the CDR3 is 12 residues. Germline-derived CDR1 and CDR2 are SQVTM and ANQGSEA. Losses at the gene ends were 8 bases for V and 2 bases for J; bases not matched to a gene: 6. The CDR3 coding sequence is TGCAGCACAAGACAGGGCACCTACGAGCAGTACTTC. Protein: CSTRQGTYEQYF.

CDR3: CASRLTPSALYQETQYF. The CDR3 bases are TGTGCCAGCAGGCTCACTCCTAGCGCCTTGTACCAAGAGACCCAGTACTTC. The rearrangement uses TRBV27 and TRBJ2-5, with D maybe TRBD2 (6 bases). The CDR3 is 17 amino acids. Trimming took off 6 bases at V and 0 bases at J, with 20 bases between the two ends. Germline V gives CDR1 MNHEY, CDR2 SMNVEV (reference sequence).

This chain joins TRBV3-1 and TRBJ1-1; 7 nucleotides match TRBD1. After removal of 3 bases from V and 3 bases from J, the junction contained 10 bases not matched to a gene. This CDR3 is built from 16 residues. CDR1 is LGHDT, CDR2 YNNKEL, per germline (reference sequence). CDR3 sequence (DNA): TGTGCCAGCAGCCATTTTCCGACAGGGTACGACACTGAAGCTTTCTTT. Amino acid sequence: CASSHFPTGYDTEAFF.

The chain carries TRBV2 and TRBJ2-3; D is unresolved. Trimming left V 0 bases short and J 0 bases short, with 7 bases between. The CDR3 runs 15 residues. Germline V gene lookup returns CDR1 SNHLY and CDR2 FYNNEI. This chain's CDR3 is CASSEAETSTDTQYF. For the CDR3, the DNA is TGTGCCAGCAGTGAAGCGGAAACAAGCACAGATACGCAGTATTTT.

V is TRBV29-1 and J is TRBJ2-7; D is unresolved. CDR1 is SQVTM, CDR2 ANQGSEA, per germline. Trimming shortened V by 6 bases and J by 5 bases, and 8 bases separated the two germline ends. The CDR3 sequence is 10 residues long. CDR3 protein: CSVRTDEQYF. In DNA form, the CDR3 reads TGCAGCGTGAGGACGGACGAGCAGTACTTC.

The rearrangement links TRBV5-6 to TRBJ2-7; the D gene could be TRBD1 or TRBD2 (5 bases each). CDR1 is SGHDT and CDR2 is YYEEEE in the germline V gene. The CDR3 is 14 amino acids. The V end was cut by 3 bases, the J end by 7 bases, with 17 bases between. CDR3 in amino acids: CASSWGPRRAEQYF. The DNA of the CDR3 is TGTGCCAGCAGCTGGGGACCCCGCCGGGCGGAGCAGTACTTC.

The chain couples TRBV6-2 or TRBV6-3 to TRBJ2-7, with D possibly being TRBD2 (5 bases). With 5 bases removed from V and 3 bases from J, the gap between germline ends came to 14 bases. This CDR3 spans 14 amino acids. Germline values: CDR1 MNHEY, CDR2 SVGEGT. The CDR3 DNA follows: TGTGCCAGCAGTATAACCGGGGTGGACTACGAGCAGTACTTC. Protein: CASSITGVDYEQYF.

This chain joins TRBV13 and TRBJ2-1, with 9 bases lining up with TRBD1. CDR1 and CDR2 (germline): PRHDT, FYEKMQ (reference sequence). V was pared by 5 bases and J by 12 bases, with 17 bases of the junction left unmatched. The CDR3 length is 16 residues. The CDR3 reads CASSPASGTGIEVQFF. CDR3 sequence (DNA): TGTGCCAGCAGCCCCGCTTCCGGGACAGGGATAGAAGTGCAGTTCTTC.

The chain joins TRBV14 to TRBJ2-3, with TRBD2 identical over 9 bases. The CDR3 extends over 17 amino acids. After removal of 5 bases from V and 2 bases from J, the junction contained 11 bases not matched to a gene. Germline values: CDR1 SGHDN, CDR2 FVKESK. The CDR3 loop reads CASSGTLAGRTTDTQYF. The CDR3, as DNA: TGTGCCAGCAGCGGTACTCTAGCGGGACGAACCACAGATACGCAGTATTTT.

The rearrangement joins TRBV30 to TRBJ1-2; possibly TRBD1 for D (6 bases). Trimming removed 3 bases from V and 8 bases from J, with 16 bases in between. This CDR3 is 13 amino acids long. Germline loops: CDR1 GTSNPN, CDR2 SVGIG (reference sequence). CDR3 loop: CAWSPGGAEGYTF. The CDR3 DNA is TGTGCCTGGAGCCCGGGGGGGGCTGAGGGCTACACCTTC.

Here the CDR3 reads CAWSPRGSGSRYEQFF. In nucleotides, the CDR3 is TGTGCCTGGAGTCCTCGAGGTAGCGGGAGTAGGTATGAGCAGTTCTTC. The gene calls are TRBV30 and TRBJ2-1, with 9 positions matching TRBD2. There are 16 residues in the CDR3. Germline V gene lookup returns CDR1 GTSNPN and CDR2 SVGIG (reference sequence). V dropped 2 bases and J dropped 8; count of bases not matched to a gene: 13.

This clonotype was observed a single time. This chain joins TRBV13 and TRBJ2-1, with a weak D call TRBD2 (5 bases). The germline gives CDR1 PRHDT, CDR2 FYEKMQ (reference sequence). V was clipped by 6 bases and J by 7 bases, with 13 bases between them. The CDR3 contains 13 residues. The DNA for the CDR3 is TGTGCCAGCAGTCCCTCGGGGTGGAATGAGCAGTTCTTC. It codes for CASSPSGWNEQFF.

The rearrangement joins TRBV4-1 to TRBJ2-3; 10 bases are a match to TRBD2. This CDR3 region has 16 residues. Germline V lookup: CDR1 MGHRA, CDR2 YSYEKL. The junction had 3 bases not matched to a gene; V was cut back by 1 base and J by 2 bases. The CDR3 DNA follows: TGCGCCAGCAGCCAAGGGAGCGGGGGGGTCACAGATACGCAGTATTTT. Translating it yields CASSQGSGGVTDTQYF.

The chain couples TRBV19 to TRBJ1-1; perhaps TRBD1 as D (6 bases). Germline CDR1 LNHDA, CDR2 SQIVND (reference sequence). The CDR3 length is 13 residues. Trimming took 4 bases from V and 7 from J, leaving 13 bases between them. The chain's CDR3 is CASSTSGALEAFF. In DNA form, the CDR3 reads TGTGCCAGTAGTACCTCGGGGGCGCTTGAAGCTTTCTTT.

The chain has TRBV19 and TRBJ1-1; 9 nucleotides agree with TRBD1. The V gene end was trimmed by 6 bases and the J gene end by 0 bases; junction bases not matched to a gene: 5. This CDR3 contains 15 residues. CDR1 is LNHDA, CDR2 SQIVND, per germline (reference sequence). CDR3 coding DNA: TGTGCCAGTAGCGGGACAGGGCTCATGAACACTGAAGCTTTCTTT. This sequence encodes CASSGTGLMNTEAFF.

V usage is TRBV4-1 and J usage is TRBJ2-1; D is possibly TRBD1 or TRBD2 (5 bases each). The CDR3 covers 15 residues. CDR1 is MGHRA and CDR2 is YSYEKL in the germline V gene. V was trimmed by 0 bases and J by 6 bases, leaving 12 bases between them. The CDR3 DNA sequence: TGCGCCAGCAGCCAAGACCCGGGGCGCGCCAATGAGCAGTTCTTC. Translation: CASSQDPGRANEQFF.

The chain links TRBV27 to TRBJ2-2, with D hard to call. This CDR3 contains 16 residues. The germline gives CDR1 MNHEY, CDR2 SMNVEV (reference sequence). Trimming stripped 6 bases from V and 2 bases from J, with 16 bases between. The CDR3 coding sequence is TGTGCCAGCAGCTTTCTGGTGGGATCAAACACCGGGGAGCTGTTTTTT. Amino acids: CASSFLVGSNTGELFF.

This clonotype is a singleton in its sample. The chain joins TRBV27 to TRBJ2-2; TRBD1 might be the D (6 bases). The germline CDR1 and CDR2 sequences are MNHEY and SMNVEV (reference sequence). This CDR3 contains 16 residues. The V end was cut by 6 bases, the J end by 8 bases, with 22 bases between. The CDR3 here is CASSPTPGTYIGELFF. The CDR3, as DNA: TGTGCCAGCAGCCCCACGCCCGGGACATACATAGGGGAGCTGTTTTTT.

The CDR3 region is CASSIGDHTEAFF. The CDR3 coding sequence is TGTGCCAGTAGTATAGGAGACCACACTGAAGCTTTCTTT. The gene calls are TRBV19 and TRBJ1-1; D not resolved. V was clipped by 1 base and J by 3 bases, with 6 bases between them. Germline-derived CDR1 and CDR2 are LNHDA and SQIVND (reference sequence). The CDR3 has 13 amino acids.

The rearrangement links TRBV29-1 to TRBJ2-2; 8 bases are shared with TRBD2. The CDR3 loop spans 15 amino acids. The germline CDR1 and CDR2 sequences are SQVTM and ANQGSEA. J lost 7 bases, V lost 2 bases, and 9 bases had no gene match. The CDR3 here is CSVETRAGVVGELFF. CDR3 nucleotides: TGCAGCGTTGAAACCAGAGCGGGAGTGGTCGGGGAGCTGTTTTTT.

Remarks on this clonotype: Sequence at one end of the junction differs from germline and may be a read error. The rearrangement uses TRBV7-7 and TRBJ2-5; the match to TRBD1 covers 8 bases. This CDR3 is 15 amino acids long. The germline CDR1 and CDR2 sequences are SSHAT and FNYEAQ (reference sequence). In DNA form, the CDR3 reads TGTGCTAGCAGCCCCGGGACAGGATTCCAAGAGACCCAGTACTTC. It specifies CASSPGTGFQETQYF.

J is TRBJ2-2 and V is TRBV29-1; D call uncertain. Per germline, CDR1 SQVTM and CDR2 ANQGSEA. The CDR3 covers 16 residues. Trimming shortened V by 0 bases and J by 5 bases, and 16 bases separated the two germline ends. CDR3 sequence reads: CSVEDLARGGTGELFF. Here the CDR3 DNA reads TGCAGCGTTGAAGATTTAGCTCGAGGCGGAACCGGGGAGCTGTTTTTT.